This T cell receptor beta chain was recorded in a study of T-cell reconstitution after alpha-beta-depleted transplantation in children. Findings and caveats of the study: Reports say that about two months after transplant, the alpha-beta T cells came out of several hundred graft clones that had expanded.

Preparation of the TCRbeta library was carried out with unique molecular identifiers. One entry per CDR3 protein, called by TCRdb with MiXCR from the PCR reads. The table records 670,000 or so distinct CDR3 sequences, around 13% of them present only once. The ends were cut back, 2 bases at V and 2 bases at J, with 9 bases in the middle. This CDR3 spans 14 amino acids. In germline, CDR1 is SGHRS, CDR2 YFSETQ. This clonotype came up a few times. Its antigen is not identified. The starting material was PBMCs, obtained before TCRalphabeta/CD19-depleted stem cell transplant. This clonotype was sampled from a girl aged 2 to 9 with congenital amegakaryocytic thrombocytopenia, due to receive a stem cell transplant. This rearrangement joins TRBV5-1 to TRBJ2-3; D remains unclear. The CDR3 protein is CASSFSSYTDTQYF. For the CDR3, the DNA is TGCGCCAGCAGCTTCTCGTCGTACACAGATACGCAGTATTTT. Based on the CDR3 plus reference TRBV5-1 and TRBJ2-3, the full variable domain is KAGVTQTPRYLIKTRGQQVTLSCSPISGHRSVSWYQQTPGQGLQFLFEYFSETQRNKGNFPGRFSGRQFSNSRSEMNVSTLELGDSALYLCASSFSSYTDTQYFGPGTRLTVL.